This T cell receptor (beta chain) was documented in a study of blood T cell repertoires in COVID-19. Study information: Samples representing acute and convalescent COVID-19 were sourced from the United States, Italy and Spain. T cells, B-cell-depleted T cells, or PBMCs provided the cDNA or gDNA that served as material.

Libraries were prepared by immunoSEQ multiplex PCR; TCRdb keeps only in-frame clonotypes and omits some of them. The sample contains 200,000 to 250,000 clones, roughly 88% of which appear only once. Sequenced: peripheral blood. The origin of this receptor is a man aged 25-40 years who had recovered from COVID-19.

CDR3 sequence: CASSIGGQVSSYEQYF. CDR3 bases: TGTGCCAGTAGTATAGGGGGACAGGTAAGCTCCTACGAGCAGTACTTC. The chain recombines TRBV19 with TRBJ2-7; 8 bases map to TRBD1. The J segment lost 0 bases and the V segment lost 1 base, leaving 5 bases of the junction unmatched. The CDR3 is 16 amino acids. Germline V CDR1 and CDR2: LNHDA, SQIVND (reference sequence).